This TCR beta chain was profiled in a study of cytotoxic CD8 clonotypes in ibrutinib-treated CLL. Study overall: The cohort had about a dozen relapsed/refractory and approximately 15 treatment-naive patients, some 17 IGHV unmutated. Findings and caveats of the study: Rising at ibrutinib response, clonality subsequently fell back toward baseline at progression. Investigators sampled sustained-remission and progressing patients at differing times. Relative to age-matched healthy donors, clonality at baseline was higher, and it tracked circulating CD8+ T-cell counts.

V was trimmed by 3 bases and J by 5 bases, leaving 17 bases between them. Germline lookup yields CDR1 SGDLS and CDR2 YYNGEE. CDR3 length equals 15 residues. Some clones are missing from TCRdb's copy, which holds only in-frame ones; the method was immunoSEQ multiplex PCR. The sample consists of roughly 220,000 clones, nearly 80% of them appearing once. In this sample, this clone turned up a few times. The target antigen is unknown. The receptor's source is a human donor with chronic lymphocytic leukemia. The V and J genes are TRBV9 and TRBJ1-2; D might be TRBD1 (5 bases). The sequenced sample was PBMCs, obtained after 12 months of ibrutinib treatment. In DNA, the CDR3 is TGTGCCAGCAGCGGGAGAGGGGAGGGCCGGTATGGCTACACCTTC. It encodes CASSGRGEGRYGYTF.